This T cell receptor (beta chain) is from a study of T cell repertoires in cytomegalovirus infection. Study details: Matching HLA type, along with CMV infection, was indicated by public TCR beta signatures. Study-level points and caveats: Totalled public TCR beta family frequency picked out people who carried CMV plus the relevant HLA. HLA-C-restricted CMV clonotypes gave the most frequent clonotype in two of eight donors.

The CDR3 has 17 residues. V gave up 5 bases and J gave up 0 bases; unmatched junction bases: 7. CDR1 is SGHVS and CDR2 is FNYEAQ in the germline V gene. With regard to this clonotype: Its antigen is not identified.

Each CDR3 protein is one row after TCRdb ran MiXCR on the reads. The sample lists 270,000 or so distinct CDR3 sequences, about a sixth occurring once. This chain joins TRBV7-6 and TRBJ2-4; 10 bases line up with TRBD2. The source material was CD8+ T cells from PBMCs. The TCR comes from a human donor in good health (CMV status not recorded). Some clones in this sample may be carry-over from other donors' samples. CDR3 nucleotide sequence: TGTGCCAGCAGCACCGGGACTAGCGTCTTAGCCAAAAACATTCAGTACTTC. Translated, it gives CASSTGTSVLAKNIQYF.